The sequence of this TCR beta chain was determined in a study of CD8+ T cells in alopecia areata. Study in general: Tofacitinib dosing lasted 6 to 18 months, which was then followed by 6 months off drug.

Separation by sorting yielded CD4+ and CD8+ T cells from PBMCs. Isolated RNA was reverse transcribed into cDNA used as the sequencing template. Sequencing used immunoSEQ multiplex PCR; TCRdb keeps in-frame clones, though not all of them. The sample includes roughly 250,000 clones, less than 80% of them seen just once. As to this clone: The antigen remains undetermined.

Per germline, CDR1 WSHSY and CDR2 SAAADI. The CDR3 runs to 14 residues. With 9 bases removed from V and 0 bases from J, the gap between germline ends came to 13 bases. Overall study findings and caveats: Lesional scalp exceeded normal scalp in clonality, especially in alopecia totalis/universalis. Sequencing of scalp samples also captures resident alphabeta T cells of normal skin.

The receptor was isolated from a human donor with alopecia areata. The input for sequencing was CD4+ T cells sorted from blood, taken at week 0. V and J are TRBV10-2 and TRBJ2-3; TRBD1 or TRBD2 may be the D gene (6 bases each). As DNA, the CDR3 is TGCGCCAGTTGGAAGGGGGGTAGCACAGATACGCAGTATTTT. It codes for CASWKGGSTDTQYF.